The rows below give T cell receptor beta chains drawn from one sample of a study of blood T cell repertoires in COVID-19. Some clones are missing from TCRdb's copy, which holds only in-frame ones; the method was immunoSEQ multiplex PCR. The repertoire holds about 180,000 clones, with around 80% as singletons. Source material: peripheral blood. These receptors all stem from a woman in her 70s with acute or convalescent COVID-19. Each CDR3 is given with its conserved first and last residue. The order of the fields is D gene, V gene, clone size, J gene, CDR3 protein, CDR3 DNA. A D gene is named only where the DNA matches it firmly. Some rows have no size entry. The others give once, few or many, or a class for an expanded clone.

>NA|TRBV11-3|few|TRBJ2-2
CASSLGVNLNTGELFF
TGTGCCAGCAGCTTGGGCGTCAACCTGAACACCGGGGAGCTGTTTTTT
>TRBD1|TRBV6-4|NA|TRBJ1-6
CASSDYAGGGSPLHF
TGTGCCAGCAGTGACTACGCAGGGGGTGGGTCACCCCTCCACTTT
>TRBD2|TRBV11-2|NA|TRBJ2-7
CASSPHPGLAGGGYEQYF
TGTGCCAGCAGCCCCCATCCGGGACTAGCGGGGGGTGGGTACGAGCAGTACTTC
>NA|TRBV11-2|NA|TRBJ1-1
CATTPGAYAEAFF
TGTGCCACGACCCCAGGGGCATACGCTGAAGCTTTCTTT
>NA|TRBV10-3|NA|TRBJ2-1
CAISEGSSDLWDEQFF
TGTGCCATCAGTGAGGGCTCTAGCGACCTATGGGATGAGCAGTTCTTC
>NA|TRBV4-3|NA|TRBJ2-3
CASSQDLIYSTDTQYF
TGCGCCAGCAGCCAAGATCTTATATATAGCACAGATACGCAGTATTTT
>NA|TRBV7-2|few|TRBJ1-5
CASSLGRDQPQHF
TGTGCCAGCAGCTTGGGGAGAGATCAGCCCCAGCATTTT
>NA|TRBV9|few|TRBJ1-1
CASSVAVSNTEAFF
TGTGCCAGCAGCGTAGCTGTGTCGAACACTGAAGCTTTCTTT
>NA|TRBV9|NA|TRBJ2-3
CASSGRGQGGTDTQYF
TGTGCCAGCAGCGGCCGAGGACAGGGAGGGACAGATACGCAGTATTTT
>NA|TRBV10-3|NA|TRBJ1-2
CAISQRDTNYGYTF
TGTGCCATCAGTCAGAGGGACACAAACTATGGCTACACCTTC
>TRBD2|TRBV5-1|NA|TRBJ2-3
CASSLDASGGTDTQYF
TGCGCCAGCAGCCTAGACGCTAGCGGGGGAACAGATACGCAGTATTTT
>TRBD2|TRBV28|NA|TRBJ2-1
CASRYPGTSPLTEQFF
TGTGCCAGCAGGTACCCCGGGACTAGTCCCCTTACTGAGCAGTTCTTC
>NA|TRBV5-1|NA|TRBJ2-2
CASSSDPGNTGELFF
TGCGCCAGCAGCTCGGATCCAGGGAACACCGGGGAGCTGTTTTTT
>NA|TRBV23-1|NA|TRBJ2-3
CASSHNRCIQGPSSTDTQYF
TGCGCCAGCAGTCACAATCGATGTATACAGGGTCCTTCAAGCACAGATACGCAGTATTTT
>TRBD2|TRBV7-9|NA|TRBJ2-7
CASSSLLPIAGDRLIEQYF
TGTGCCAGCAGCTCCCTCCTCCCTATAGCGGGAGATAGACTCATCGAGCAGTACTTC
>NA|TRBV6-2/TRBV6-3|NA|TRBJ2-7
CASSYSADYEQYF
TGTGCCAGCAGTTACTCAGCTGATTACGAGCAGTACTTC
>NA|TRBV25-1|NA|TRBJ1-1
CASSRMNTEAFF
TGTGCCAGCAGCAGGATGAACACTGAAGCTTTCTTT
>NA|TRBV10-3|NA|TRBJ1-1
CAISDPDSAEAFF
TGTGCCATCAGTGACCCGGACAGTGCTGAAGCTTTCTTT
>TRBD1|TRBV7-2|NA|TRBJ1-6
CASSLARDRGPDSPLHF
TGTGCCAGCAGCTTAGCCCGGGACAGGGGGCCGGATTCACCCCTCCACTTT
>NA|TRBV6-5|NA|TRBJ1-2
CASSYSRGLYGYTF
TGTGCCAGCAGTTACTCGAGAGGGCTCTATGGCTACACCTTC
>NA|TRBV10-3|NA|TRBJ2-1
CAISDQTLNAYNEQFF
TGTGCCATCAGTGACCAGACTCTAAATGCCTACAATGAGCAGTTCTTC
>TRBD2|TRBV7-6|once|TRBJ2-2
CASSLGLASTGELFF
TGTGCCAGCAGCTTGGGACTAGCTAGTACCGGGGAGCTGTTTTTT
>NA|TRBV28|NA|TRBJ2-3
CATGVGSDTQYF
TGTGCCACCGGAGTTGGCTCAGATACGCAGTATTTT
>NA|TRBV27|NA|TRBJ2-7
CAIPTTGGYEQYF
TGTGCCATTCCGACGACTGGCGGGTACGAGCAGTACTTC